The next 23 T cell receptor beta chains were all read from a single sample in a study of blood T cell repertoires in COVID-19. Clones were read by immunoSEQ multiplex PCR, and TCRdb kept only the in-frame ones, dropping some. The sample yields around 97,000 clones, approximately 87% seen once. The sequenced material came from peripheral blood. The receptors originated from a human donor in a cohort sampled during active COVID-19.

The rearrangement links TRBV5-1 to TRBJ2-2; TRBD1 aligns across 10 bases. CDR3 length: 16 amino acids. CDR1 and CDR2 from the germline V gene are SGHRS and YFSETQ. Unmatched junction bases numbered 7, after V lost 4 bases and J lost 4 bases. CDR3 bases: TGCGCCAGCAGCCCGTGGACAGGGGGGACCACCGGGGAGCTGTTTTTT. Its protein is CASSPWTGGTTGELFF.

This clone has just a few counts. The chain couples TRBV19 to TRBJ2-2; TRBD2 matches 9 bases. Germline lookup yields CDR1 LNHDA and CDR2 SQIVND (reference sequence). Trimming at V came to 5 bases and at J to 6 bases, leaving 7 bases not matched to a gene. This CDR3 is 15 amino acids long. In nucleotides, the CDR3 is TGTGCCAGTAGTCTTAGCGGGAGTGGGGCCGGGGAGCTGTTTTTT. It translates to CASSLSGSGAGELFF.

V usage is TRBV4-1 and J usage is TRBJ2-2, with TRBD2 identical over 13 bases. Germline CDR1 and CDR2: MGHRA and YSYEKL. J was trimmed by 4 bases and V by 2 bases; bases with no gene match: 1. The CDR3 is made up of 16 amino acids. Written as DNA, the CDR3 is TGCGCCAGCAGCCAAACTAGCGGGGGGGTCACCGGGGAGCTGTTTTTT. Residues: CASSQTSGGVTGELFF.

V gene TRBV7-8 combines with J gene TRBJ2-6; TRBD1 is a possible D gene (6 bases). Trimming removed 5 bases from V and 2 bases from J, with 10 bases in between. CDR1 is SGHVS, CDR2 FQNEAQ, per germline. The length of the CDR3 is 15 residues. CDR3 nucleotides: TGTGCCAGCAGCCTGGGGGCGGCTGGGGCCAACGTCCTGACTTTC. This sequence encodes CASSLGAAGANVLTF.

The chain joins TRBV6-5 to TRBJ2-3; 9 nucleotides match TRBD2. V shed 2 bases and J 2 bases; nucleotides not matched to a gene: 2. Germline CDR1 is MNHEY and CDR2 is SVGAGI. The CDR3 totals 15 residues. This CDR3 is CASSYSGGPTDTQYF. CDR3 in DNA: TGTGCCAGCAGTTACAGCGGGGGGCCCACAGATACGCAGTATTTT.

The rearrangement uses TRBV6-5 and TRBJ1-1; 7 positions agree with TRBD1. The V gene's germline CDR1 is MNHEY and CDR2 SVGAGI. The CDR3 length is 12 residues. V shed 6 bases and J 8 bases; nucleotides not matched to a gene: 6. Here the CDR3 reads CASSGGGQEAFF. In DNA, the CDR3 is TGTGCCAGCAGCGGAGGGGGACAGGAAGCTTTCTTT.

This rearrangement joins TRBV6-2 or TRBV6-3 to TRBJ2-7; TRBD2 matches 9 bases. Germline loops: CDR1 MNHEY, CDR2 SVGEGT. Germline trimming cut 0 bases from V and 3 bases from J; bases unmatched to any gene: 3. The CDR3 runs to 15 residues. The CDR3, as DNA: TGTGCCAGCAGTTACTCGAGCGGGAGGAACTACGAGCAGTACTTC. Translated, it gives CASSYSSGRNYEQYF.

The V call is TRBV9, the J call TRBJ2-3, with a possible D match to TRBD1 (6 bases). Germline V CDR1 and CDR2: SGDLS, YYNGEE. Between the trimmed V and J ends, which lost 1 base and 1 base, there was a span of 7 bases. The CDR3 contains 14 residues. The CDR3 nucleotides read TGTGCCAGCAGCGTATGGACAGGCACAGATACGCAGTATTTT. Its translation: CASSVWTGTDTQYF.

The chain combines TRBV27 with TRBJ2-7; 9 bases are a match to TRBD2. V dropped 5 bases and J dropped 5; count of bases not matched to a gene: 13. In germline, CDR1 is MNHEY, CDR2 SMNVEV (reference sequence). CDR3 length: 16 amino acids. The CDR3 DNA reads TGTGCCAGCAGTCCCCGGGATAGCGGGAGTGGTCACGAGCAGTACTTC. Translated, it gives CASSPRDSGSGHEQYF.

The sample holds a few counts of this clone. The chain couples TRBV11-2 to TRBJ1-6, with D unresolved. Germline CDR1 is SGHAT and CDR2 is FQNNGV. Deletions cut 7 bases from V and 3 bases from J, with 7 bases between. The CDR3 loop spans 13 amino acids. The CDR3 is CASTLYYNSPLHF. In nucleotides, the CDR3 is TGTGCCAGCACCCTGTACTATAATTCACCCCTCCACTTT. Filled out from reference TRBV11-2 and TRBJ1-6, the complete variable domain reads EAGVAQSPRYKIIEKRQSVAFWCNPISGHATLYWYQQILGQGPKLLIQFQNNGVVDDSQLPKDRFSAERLKGVDSTLKIQPAKLEDSAVYLCASTLYYNSPLHFGNGTRLTVT.

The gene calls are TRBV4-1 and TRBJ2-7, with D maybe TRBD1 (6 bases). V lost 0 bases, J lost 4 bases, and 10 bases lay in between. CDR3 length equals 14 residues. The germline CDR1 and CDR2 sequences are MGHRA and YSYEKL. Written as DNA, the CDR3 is TGCGCCAGCAGCCAAGACACAGGGAAGTACGAGCAGTACTTC. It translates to CASSQDTGKYEQYF.

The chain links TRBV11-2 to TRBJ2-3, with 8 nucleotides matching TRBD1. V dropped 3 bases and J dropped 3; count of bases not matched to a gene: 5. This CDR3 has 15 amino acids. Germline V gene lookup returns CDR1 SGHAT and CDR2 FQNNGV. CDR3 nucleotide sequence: TGTGCCAGCAGCTTCCGGACAGGGTGGACAGATACGCAGTATTTT. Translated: CASSFRTGWTDTQYF.

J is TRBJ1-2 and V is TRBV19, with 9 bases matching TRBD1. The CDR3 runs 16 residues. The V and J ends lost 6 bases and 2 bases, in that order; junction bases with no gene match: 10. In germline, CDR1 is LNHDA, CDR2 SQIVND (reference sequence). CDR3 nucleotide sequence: TGTGCCAGTAGCAACGAGTACAGGGGGCCCAACTATGGCTACACCTTC. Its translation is CASSNEYRGPNYGYTF.

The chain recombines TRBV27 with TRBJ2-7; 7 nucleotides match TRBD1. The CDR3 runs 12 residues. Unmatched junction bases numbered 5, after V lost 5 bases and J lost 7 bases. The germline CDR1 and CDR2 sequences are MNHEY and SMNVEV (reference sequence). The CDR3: CASSHDRAEQYF. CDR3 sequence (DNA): TGTGCCAGCAGTCATGACAGGGCTGAGCAGTACTTC.

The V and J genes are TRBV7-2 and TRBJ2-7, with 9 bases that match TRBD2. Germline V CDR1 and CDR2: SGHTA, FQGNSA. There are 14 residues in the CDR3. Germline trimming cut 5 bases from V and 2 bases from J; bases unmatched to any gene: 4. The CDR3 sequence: CASSLGLAPYEQYF. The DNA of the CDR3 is TGTGCCAGCAGCCTGGGACTAGCCCCCTACGAGCAGTACTTC.

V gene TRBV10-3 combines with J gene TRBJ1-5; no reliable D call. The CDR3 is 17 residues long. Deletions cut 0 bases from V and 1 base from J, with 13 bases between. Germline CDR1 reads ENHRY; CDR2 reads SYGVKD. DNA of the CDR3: TGTGCCATCAGTGAGTCGGGGAGTGTTGTCAGCAATCAGCCCCAGCATTTT. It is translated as CAISESGSVVSNQPQHF.

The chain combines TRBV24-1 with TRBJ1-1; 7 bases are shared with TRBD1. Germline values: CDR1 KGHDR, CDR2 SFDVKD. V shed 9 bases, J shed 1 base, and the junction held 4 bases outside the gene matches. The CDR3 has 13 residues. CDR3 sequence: CATADRENTEAFF. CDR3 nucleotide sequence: TGTGCCACCGCAGACAGGGAGAACACTGAAGCTTTCTTT.

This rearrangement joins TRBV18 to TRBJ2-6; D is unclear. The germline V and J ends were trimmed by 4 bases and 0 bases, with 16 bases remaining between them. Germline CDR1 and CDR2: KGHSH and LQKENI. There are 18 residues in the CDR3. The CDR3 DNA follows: TGTGCCAGCTCACGACCTAACTCAGCGAGCTCTGGGGCCAACGTCCTGACTTTC. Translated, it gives CASSRPNSASSGANVLTF.

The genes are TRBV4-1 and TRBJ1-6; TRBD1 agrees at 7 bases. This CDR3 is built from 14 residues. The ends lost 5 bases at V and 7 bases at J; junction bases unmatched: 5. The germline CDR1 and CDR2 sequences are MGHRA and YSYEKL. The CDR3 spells CASSGTALNSPLHF. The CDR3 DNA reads TGCGCCAGCAGCGGGACAGCCCTGAATTCACCCCTCCACTTT.

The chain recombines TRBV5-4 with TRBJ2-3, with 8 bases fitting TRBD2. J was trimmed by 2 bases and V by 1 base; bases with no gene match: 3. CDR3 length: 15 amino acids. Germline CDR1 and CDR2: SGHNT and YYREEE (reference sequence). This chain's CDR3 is CASSLKGLDTDTQYF. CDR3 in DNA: TGTGCCAGCAGCTTGAAGGGACTAGACACAGATACGCAGTATTTT.

The CDR3 DNA is TGTGCCAGCAGCTCGCGGACAGGGGGCAATGAGCAGTTCTTC. Translated, it gives CASSSRTGGNEQFF. The chain couples TRBV7-9 to TRBJ2-1, with 10 bases that match TRBD1. There are 14 residues in the CDR3. Germline values: CDR1 SEHNR, CDR2 FQNEAQ (reference sequence). J lost 6 bases, V lost 4 bases, and 3 bases had no gene match. The complete variable domain, with remaining parts taken from reference TRBV7-9 and TRBJ2-1, reads DTGVSQNPRHKITKRGQNVTFRCDPISEHNRLYWYRQTLGQGPEFLTYFQNEAQLEKSRLLSDRFSAERPKGSFSTLEIQRTEQGDSAMYLCASSSRTGGNEQFFGPGTRLTVL.

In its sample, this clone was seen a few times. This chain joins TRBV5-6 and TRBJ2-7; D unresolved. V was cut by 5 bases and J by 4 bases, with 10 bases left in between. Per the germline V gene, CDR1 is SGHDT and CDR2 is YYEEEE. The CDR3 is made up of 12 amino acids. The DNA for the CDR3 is TGTGCCAGCAGTTCGTCTAGTTACGAGCAGTACTTC. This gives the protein CASSSSSYEQYF.

CDR3 residues: CASSTLDRGTGYTF. CDR3 coding DNA: TGTGCCAGCTCAACACTCGACAGGGGAACGGGCTACACCTTC. This sequence joins TRBV18 and TRBJ1-2, with 8 nucleotides matching TRBD1. Germline CDR1 reads KGHSH; CDR2 reads LQKENI. J gave up 8 bases and V 5 bases, and 10 bases lay outside the gene matches. The CDR3 extends over 14 amino acids.